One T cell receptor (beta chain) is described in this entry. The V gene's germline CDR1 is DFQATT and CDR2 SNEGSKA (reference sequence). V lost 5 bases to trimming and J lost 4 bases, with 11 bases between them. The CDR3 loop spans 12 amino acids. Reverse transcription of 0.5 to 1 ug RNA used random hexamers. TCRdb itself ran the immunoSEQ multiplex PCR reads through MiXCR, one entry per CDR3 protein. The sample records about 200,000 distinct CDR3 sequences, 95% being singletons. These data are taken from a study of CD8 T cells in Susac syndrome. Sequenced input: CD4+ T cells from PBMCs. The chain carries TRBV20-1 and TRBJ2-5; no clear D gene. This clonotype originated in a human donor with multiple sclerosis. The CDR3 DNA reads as TGCAGTGCTGTGGCAGTACGAGAGACCCAGTACTTC. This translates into CSAVAVRETQYF.